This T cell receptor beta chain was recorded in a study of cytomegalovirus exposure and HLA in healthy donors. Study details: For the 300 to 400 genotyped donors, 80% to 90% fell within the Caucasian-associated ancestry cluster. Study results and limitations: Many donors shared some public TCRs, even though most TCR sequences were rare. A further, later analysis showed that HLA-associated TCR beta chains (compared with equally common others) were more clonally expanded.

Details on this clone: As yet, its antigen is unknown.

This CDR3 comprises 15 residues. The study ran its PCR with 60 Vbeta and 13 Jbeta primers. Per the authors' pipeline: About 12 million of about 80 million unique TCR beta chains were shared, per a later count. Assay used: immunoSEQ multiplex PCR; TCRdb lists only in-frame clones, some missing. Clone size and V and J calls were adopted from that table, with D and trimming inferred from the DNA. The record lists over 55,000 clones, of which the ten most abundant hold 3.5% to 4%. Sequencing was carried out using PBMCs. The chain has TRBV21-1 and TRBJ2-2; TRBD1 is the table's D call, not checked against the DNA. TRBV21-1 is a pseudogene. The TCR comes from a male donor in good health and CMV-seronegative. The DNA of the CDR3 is TGTGCCAGGGCCGGTTGGGGCCGGAACACCGGGGAGCTGTTTTTT. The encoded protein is CARAGWGRNTGELFF.